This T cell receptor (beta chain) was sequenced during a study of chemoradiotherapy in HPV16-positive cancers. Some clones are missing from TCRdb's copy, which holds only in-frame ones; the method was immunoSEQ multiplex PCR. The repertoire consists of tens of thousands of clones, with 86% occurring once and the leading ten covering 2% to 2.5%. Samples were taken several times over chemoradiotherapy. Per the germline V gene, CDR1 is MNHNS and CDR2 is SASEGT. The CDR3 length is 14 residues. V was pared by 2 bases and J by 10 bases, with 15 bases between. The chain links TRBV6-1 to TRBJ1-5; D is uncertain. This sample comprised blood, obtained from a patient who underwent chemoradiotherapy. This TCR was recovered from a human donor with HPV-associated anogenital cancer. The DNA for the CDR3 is TGTGCCAGCAGTGAACTAGTTTCCCCTAGACCCCAGCATTTT. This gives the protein CASSELVSPRPQHF.